The T cell receptor beta chain described here comes from a study of CD8 T cells in Susac syndrome. The authors reverse transcribed roughly 0.5 to 1 ug RNA with random hexamers. The method of amplification for TCR beta CDR3 was immunoSEQ multiplex PCR, covering 54 Vbeta and 13 Jbeta. Each CDR3 protein gets one entry after TCRdb re-called the immunoSEQ multiplex PCR reads with MiXCR. The data hold around 270,000 distinct CDR3 sequences, with about 89% observed a single time. The CDR3 has 17 residues. The ends were cut back, 6 bases at V and 0 bases at J, with 19 bases in the middle. Germline CDR1 and CDR2: MNHNS and SASEGT. CD8+ and CD4+ T cells from blood underwent TCR beta sequencing. Bulk CD8+ and CD4+ cells came from magnetic negative isolation; CD8+ TEMRA by FACS. Overall study results and limits: As the study acknowledged, the number of individuals in its TCR sequencing and HLA analysis was relatively small.

In this sample, this clonotype turned up a few times. The antigen is undetermined. Sequencing input: CD8+ T cells from PBMCs. The sequence derives from a human donor with multiple sclerosis. The chain employs TRBV6-1 and TRBJ2-3; tentatively, D is TRBD2 (5 bases). The CDR3 sequence: CASSPGLRELSTDTQYF. The CDR3 region has the DNA TGTGCCAGCAGCCCCGGACTGAGGGAGCTCAGCACAGATACGCAGTATTTT.